This T cell receptor beta chain originates from a study of cytomegalovirus exposure and HLA in healthy donors. Study-wide findings and caveats: With later analysis, a missense DCLRE1C variant became linked to TCR beta V- and J-gene trimming.

With 0 bases clipped from V and 4 bases from J, the junction kept 8 bases outside the gene matches. The CDR3 consists of 17 residues. Germline V gene lookup returns CDR1 LGHNA and CDR2 YNFKEQ. To note about this clone: Its antigen is undetermined.

PCR primers comprised 60 Vbeta and 13 Jbeta primers. In the study's own analysis: About 11 million of tens of millions of unique TCR beta chains were shared, per a later count. Method: immunoSEQ multiplex PCR; TCRdb's copy keeps in-frame clones and lacks some. V and J calls plus clone size are reproduced from that table; the DNA served to infer D and trimming. The sample yields more than 90,000 clones, roughly 69% seen once. The gene calls are TRBV4-2 and TRBJ2-5; 10 bases agree with TRBD2. The sequence came from a woman aged 25 to 39 in good health and CMV-seronegative. The material sequenced was PBMCs. The CDR3 spells CASSQDRSSGSGETQYF. CDR3 coding DNA: TGTGCCAGCAGCCAAGATCGGTCTAGCGGGAGTGGAGAGACCCAGTACTTC.